These 21 T cell receptor beta chains originate from one sample sequenced in a study of T cells after yellow fever vaccination. Using its own MiXCR run on the 5' RACE reads, TCRdb lists one record per CDR3 protein. Of some 300,000 distinct CDR3 sequences listed, 8.7% are singletons. Sequencing was performed on CD4+ T cells sorted from PBMCs, taken 5 days after the yellow fever booster vaccination. The origin of the receptors is a man between 18 and 29 years old who received the YFV17D yellow fever vaccine.

The V call is TRBV10-3, the J call TRBJ1-5; no clear D gene. Germline assignment: CDR1 ENHRY and CDR2 SYGVKD. The CDR3 spans 14 residues. Trimming took off 0 bases at V and 7 bases at J, with 10 bases between the two ends. CDR3 bases: TGTGCCATCAGTGAGTCAATAGACGGGCAGCCCCAGCATTTT. Its protein product is CAISESIDGQPQHF.

This clonotype was found many times. The genes are TRBV12-3 or TRBV12-4 and TRBJ1-5; D perhaps matches TRBD1 (5 bases). V lost 3 bases, J lost 3 bases, and 12 bases lay in between. CDR3 size: 15 residues. The CDR3 here is CASSFGQGYNQPQHF. CDR3 nucleotide sequence: TGTGCCAGCAGTTTTGGGCAGGGATACAATCAGCCCCAGCATTTT.

Only a few counts were recorded for this clonotype. This rearrangement joins TRBV7-9 to TRBJ2-5; D is perhaps TRBD2 (5 bases). The length of the CDR3 is 14 residues. V was trimmed by 2 bases and J by 5 bases, leaving 12 bases between them. The germline gives CDR1 SEHNR, CDR2 FQNEAQ (reference sequence). The CDR3 region has the DNA TGTGCCAGCAGCTTAACCGGGATTTCGGAGACCCAGTACTTC. It yields the protein CASSLTGISETQYF.

This clonotype showed up just a few times. The rearrangement links TRBV7-9 to TRBJ2-3; D is perhaps TRBD1 (5 bases). Trimming removed 5 bases at V and 4 bases at J, with 13 bases between. Germline V gene sequence: CDR1 SEHNR, CDR2 FQNEAQ (reference sequence). CDR3 length: 14 residues. The CDR3 is CASSVQGDSDTQYF. CDR3 sequence (DNA): TGTGCCAGCAGCGTCCAGGGCGACTCAGATACGCAGTATTTT. Based on the CDR3 plus reference TRBV7-9 and TRBJ2-3, the full variable domain is DTGVSQNPRHKITKRGQNVTFRCDPISEHNRLYWYRQTLGQGPEFLTYFQNEAQLEKSRLLSDRFSAERPKGSFSTLEIQRTEQGDSAMYLCASSVQGDSDTQYFGPGTRLTVL.

The chain joins TRBV6-1 to TRBJ2-7, with 7 positions matching TRBD2. CDR3 length equals 17 residues. The V segment lost 5 bases and the J segment 0 bases; nucleotides outside the gene matches: 13. Per the germline V gene, CDR1 is MNHNS and CDR2 is SASEGT. For the CDR3, the DNA is TGTGCCAGCAGTCCTGTCGGGACTACCAGGAGCTCCTACGAGCAGTACGTC. Its translation: CASSPVGTTRSSYEQYV.

The V call is TRBV6-5, the J call TRBJ1-6, with 9 positions matching TRBD1. The junction had 9 bases not matched to a gene; V was cut back by 2 bases and J by 10 bases. The CDR3 extends over 16 amino acids. CDR1 is MNHEY, CDR2 SVGAGI, per germline. This CDR3 reads CASSYPSTGGASPLHF. The CDR3 bases are TGTGCCAGCAGTTACCCCTCGACAGGGGGGGCGTCACCCCTCCACTTT.

This clonotype was picked up a small number of times. This chain connects TRBV28 to TRBJ1-2, with TRBD1 matching over 8 bases. The CDR3 consists of 17 residues. The ends lost 5 bases at V and 2 bases at J; junction bases unmatched: 13. Germline-derived CDR1 and CDR2 are MDHEN and SYDVKM. The DNA for the CDR3 is TGTGCCAGCAGTCTCGACTACATGACAGGGGAGAACTATGGCTACACCTTC. Protein product: CASSLDYMTGENYGYTF.

This clonotype has ten or more counts. The V call is TRBV24-1, the J call TRBJ2-1; 11 bases map to TRBD1. The CDR3 has 18 residues. V lost 4 bases and J lost 6; bases outside the gene matches: 13. Looked up from germline, CDR1 is KGHDR and CDR2 is SFDVKD. DNA for the CDR3: TGTGCCACCAGTGACCCGGGGACAGGGGGTGGATGGGGCAATGAGCAGTTCTTC. Translation gives CATSDPGTGGGWGNEQFF.

The J gene is TRBJ1-2, the V gene TRBV7-2; D not certain. The germline CDR1 and CDR2 sequences are SGHTA and FQGNSA. The CDR3 is 11 amino acids. The V end was cut by 5 bases, the J end by 8 bases, with 9 bases between. CDR3 coding DNA: TGTGCCAGCAGCCCCCTCGTGGGCTACACCTTC. Protein product: CASSPLVGYTF.

This clonotype was found a few times. The J gene is TRBJ2-5, the V gene TRBV5-4; no firm D call. This CDR3 has 14 residues. The germline gives CDR1 SGHNT, CDR2 YYREEE (reference sequence). Trimming cost V 2 bases and J 2 bases, with 10 bases left between them. CDR3 sequence (DNA): TGTGCCAGCAGCTTTGTTGGGCAGCAAGAGACCCAGTACTTC. Translated: CASSFVGQQETQYF.

This clonotype was detected many times. At one of its ends the junction is not consistent with the germline gene, which may arise from a read error. The rearrangement joins TRBV5-1 to TRBJ2-1, with D tentatively TRBD2 (5 bases). Germline CDR1 and CDR2: SGHRS and YFSETQ. This CDR3 has 15 residues. The CDR3 loop is CASSLDRGSYNEQFF. The CDR3, as DNA: TGTGCCAGCAGCTTAGATCGGGGATCCTACAATGAGCAGTTCTTC.

The J gene is TRBJ1-1, the V gene TRBV5-6; tentative D call: TRBD1 (5 bases). The ends were cut back, 3 bases at V and 4 bases at J, with 22 bases in the middle. The germline gives CDR1 SGHDT, CDR2 YYEEEE. This CDR3 is built from 17 residues. The chain's CDR3 is CASSSFSTVGSGTEAFF. For the CDR3, the DNA is TGTGCCAGCAGCTCGTTTTCGACAGTGGGCAGTGGCACTGAAGCTTTCTTT.

The V call is TRBV27, the J call TRBJ1-1; TRBD1 is a possible D gene (5 bases). CDR3 size: 15 residues. Trimming took off 8 bases at V and 3 bases at J, with 19 bases between the two ends. In germline, CDR1 is MNHEY, CDR2 SMNVEV (reference sequence). CDR3 region: CASLPWDGTYTEAFF. As DNA, the CDR3 is TGTGCCAGCCTCCCCTGGGACGGAACTTACACTGAAGCTTTCTTT.

The genes are TRBV28 and TRBJ2-2, with no clear D. Trimming cost V 6 bases and J 1 base, with 12 bases left between them. The CDR3 is 15 residues long. Germline V gene lookup returns CDR1 MDHEN and CDR2 SYDVKM. The CDR3 sequence: CASSPLGGNTGELFF. The CDR3 DNA is TGTGCCAGCAGCCCTTTGGGTGGGAACACCGGGGAGCTGTTTTTT.

The J gene is TRBJ2-5, the V gene TRBV4-1; no definite D call. This CDR3 contains 13 residues. CDR1 and CDR2 from the germline V gene are MGHRA and YSYEKL. Trimming took 1 base from V and 5 from J, leaving 8 bases between them. CDR3 protein: CASSQALAETQYF. Written as DNA, the CDR3 is TGCGCCAGCAGCCAAGCCTTGGCGGAGACCCAGTACTTC.

This clonotype was detected a few times. The rearrangement uses TRBV5-1 and TRBJ1-3; D remains unclear. Trimming took off 0 bases at V and 0 bases at J, with 7 bases between the two ends. Per the germline V gene, CDR1 is SGHRS and CDR2 is YFSETQ. This CDR3 has 15 residues. The CDR3 is CASSLDQASGNTIYF. CDR3 bases: TGCGCCAGCAGCTTGGACCAGGCCTCTGGAAACACCATATATTTT.

This clonotype has more than one count but fewer than ten. The rearrangement joins TRBV7-2 to TRBJ2-7; D is undetermined. The V gene lost 2 bases and the J gene lost 3 bases, with 14 bases spanning the gap. Germline CDR1 is SGHTA and CDR2 is FQGNSA. The CDR3 has 15 amino acids. In nucleotides, the CDR3 is TGTGCCAGCAGCTTATCAGAAGCCCCCGGCTACGAGCAGTACTTC. Protein product: CASSLSEAPGYEQYF.

This clonotype was detected ten times or more. The chain links TRBV24-1 to TRBJ2-3; tentatively, D is TRBD2 (5 bases). The length of the CDR3 is 12 residues. Germline V gene lookup returns CDR1 KGHDR and CDR2 SFDVKD. V dropped 3 bases and J dropped 5 bases, with 5 bases sitting between them. As DNA, the CDR3 is TGTGCCACCAGTGATCGGGGAGATACGCAGTATTTT. It specifies CATSDRGDTQYF.

CDR3 in amino acids: CASSTPGLEETQYF. The CDR3, as DNA: TGTGCCAGTAGTACCCCGGGGCTCGAAGAGACCCAGTACTTC. The gene calls are TRBV19 and TRBJ2-5, with D possibly being TRBD1 or TRBD2 (5 bases each). Trimming stripped 4 bases from V and 3 bases from J, with 12 bases between. The CDR3 spans 14 residues. Germline values: CDR1 LNHDA, CDR2 SQIVND (reference sequence). The full variable domain, in which reference TRBV19 and TRBJ2-5 provide the parts outside the CDR3, is DGGITQSPKYLFRKEGQNVTLSCEQNLNHDAMYWYRQDPGQGLRLIYYSQIVNDFQKGDIAEGYSVSREKKESFPLTVTSAQKNPTAFYLCASSTPGLEETQYFGPGTRLLVL.

This chain connects TRBV6-1 to TRBJ2-5, with D tentatively TRBD1 (5 bases). Germline V gene lookup returns CDR1 MNHNS and CDR2 SASEGT. Trimming shortened V by 6 bases and J by 2 bases, and 10 bases separated the two germline ends. The length of the CDR3 is 13 residues. The CDR3 region has the DNA TGTGCCAGCAGAGCACAGGAACAAGAGACCCAGTACTTC. It is translated as CASRAQEQETQYF.

This clonotype appeared a few times. The rearrangement joins TRBV29-1 to TRBJ2-7; no definite D call. V lost 3 bases and J lost 4, with 16 bases in between. The germline CDR1 and CDR2 sequences are SQVTM and ANQGSEA. CDR3 size: 14 residues. The DNA of the CDR3 is TGCAGCGTTGACTTCCGCATTTCCGTTTACGAGCAGTACTTC. This encodes CSVDFRISVYEQYF.